One and the same sample provided the 27 T cell receptor beta chains below, sequenced in a study of graft-versus-host responses after intestinal transplantation. Antigens for these TCRs are unknown. Assay used: immunoSEQ multiplex PCR; TCRdb lists only in-frame clones, some missing. This table has about 88,000 clones, approximately 94% appearing once. The material sequenced was unstimulated CD4+ T cells sorted from spleen or lymph node cells, taken before transplant. These receptors were collected from a human donor who was the organ donor for an intestinal transplant.

CDR3 nucleotides: TGTGCCAGCAGCTTCCGGACAACCGAAGCTTTCTTT. This gives the protein CASSFRTTEAFF. The rearrangement links TRBV7-2 to TRBJ1-1; D might be TRBD1 (5 bases). The CDR3 extends over 12 amino acids. The V end was cut by 3 bases, the J end by 8 bases, with 10 bases between. Per germline, CDR1 SGHTA and CDR2 FQGNSA.

This sequence joins TRBV10-3 and TRBJ1-6; 8 bases align to TRBD1. The V gene end was trimmed by 5 bases and the J gene end by 6 bases; junction bases not matched to a gene: 3. The CDR3 has 14 residues. Germline V gene lookup returns CDR1 ENHRY and CDR2 SYGVKD. The CDR3 nucleotides are TGTGCCATCAGTTTCGGGACAGGTAATTCACCCCTCCACTTT. Translated, it gives CAISFGTGNSPLHF.

This rearrangement joins TRBV6-6 to TRBJ2-1; perhaps TRBD2 as D (6 bases). CDR3 size: 16 residues. Germline CDR1 MNHNY, CDR2 SVGAGI (reference sequence). The V and J ends lost 0 bases and 8 bases respectively, with 17 bases between them. CDR3 in amino acids: CASSYSMGGAPDEQFF. DNA for the CDR3: TGTGCCAGCAGTTACTCGATGGGGGGAGCACCCGATGAGCAGTTCTTC.

The chain is built from TRBV5-8 and TRBJ1-6; no definite D call. CDR1 and CDR2 from the germline V gene are SGHTS and YDEGEE. V shed 4 bases and J shed 9 bases, with 5 bases lying between them. The length of the CDR3 is 11 residues. CDR3 DNA sequence: TGTGCCAGCAGCCCAGGTTCACCCCTCCACTTT. It is translated as CASSPGSPLHF.

The chain recombines TRBV11-2 with TRBJ2-1; 7 nucleotides agree with TRBD2. There are 17 residues in the CDR3. Per the germline V gene, CDR1 is SGHAT and CDR2 is FQNNGV. V gave up 2 bases and J gave up 0 bases; unmatched junction bases: 7. The CDR3 loop is CASSLSGTPSSYNEQFF. CDR3 bases: TGTGCCAGCAGCTTAAGCGGGACGCCCAGCTCCTACAATGAGCAGTTCTTC.

This rearrangement joins TRBV21-1 to TRBJ2-6; the table's TRBD1 call for D was not verified on the DNA. TRBV21-1 is a documented pseudogene. CDR3 length: 17 amino acids. CDR3 sequence (DNA): TGTGCCAGCAGCAACAGGGGGCTTACCTCTGGGGCCAACGTCCTGACTTTC. This codes for CASSNRGLTSGANVLTF.

This clone was detected only once. The chain uses TRBV11-3 and TRBJ2-3; D ambiguous. CDR1 and CDR2 from the germline V gene are SGHNT and YENEEA. Trimming took off 5 bases at V and 6 bases at J, with 15 bases between the two ends. CDR3 length: 14 amino acids. The CDR3 reads CASSLGRSTDTQYF. The CDR3 nucleotides are TGTGCCAGCAGCCTAGGCAGATCTACGGATACGCAGTATTTT.

The chain has TRBV6-1 and TRBJ1-1, with TRBD1 matching over 7 bases. CDR3 length: 11 amino acids. Germline V CDR1 and CDR2: MNHNS, SASEGT. With V trimmed by 5 bases and J by 9 bases, 3 bases remained unmatched. CDR3 amino acids: CASSQGVKAFF. In nucleotides, the CDR3 is TGTGCCAGCAGTCAGGGGGTGAAAGCTTTCTTT.

This chain's CDR3 is CASSPNTPGQAWNGYTF. In DNA, the CDR3 is TGTGCCAGCAGCCCAAATACGCCGGGACAGGCATGGAATGGCTACACCTTC. This rearrangement joins TRBV5-4 to TRBJ1-2, with 8 bases aligning to TRBD1. The CDR3 contains 17 residues. The germline V gene has CDR1 SGHNT and CDR2 YYREEE (reference sequence). The junction had 17 bases not matched to a gene; V was cut back by 4 bases and J by 6 bases.

The rearrangement links TRBV28 to TRBJ2-6; no reliable D call. Germline V gene lookup returns CDR1 MDHEN and CDR2 SYDVKM. The germline V and J ends were trimmed by 7 bases and 1 base, with 11 bases remaining between them. The CDR3 spans 15 residues. The CDR3 sequence: CASIGSESGANVLTF. In nucleotides, the CDR3 is TGTGCCAGCATCGGATCGGAATCTGGGGCCAACGTCCTGACTTTC.

V usage is TRBV2 and J usage is TRBJ2-1; 8 bases map to TRBD1. Germline-derived CDR1 and CDR2 are SNHLY and FYNNEI. The V segment lost 2 bases and the J segment 5 bases; nucleotides outside the gene matches: 8. The CDR3 totals 16 residues. CDR3 region: CASSERRTGTNNEQFF. The CDR3 nucleotides read TGTGCCAGCAGTGAAAGGAGGACAGGGACCAACAATGAGCAGTTCTTC. Complete variable domain (other parts from reference TRBV2 and TRBJ2-1): EPEVTQTPSHQVTQMGQEVILRCVPISNHLYFYWYRQILGQKVEFLVSFYNNEISEKSEIFDDQFSVERPDGSNFTLKIRSTKLEDSAMYFCASSERRTGTNNEQFFGPGTRLTVL.

J is TRBJ1-5 and V is TRBV4-1, with a tentative D call TRBD1 (5 bases). Trimming pared 0 bases from V and 3 bases from J, leaving 12 bases between. The germline gives CDR1 MGHRA, CDR2 YSYEKL. CDR3 length: 16 amino acids. The CDR3: CASSQDHPGPNQPQHF. In DNA, the CDR3 is TGCGCCAGCAGCCAAGATCATCCGGGACCCAATCAGCCCCAGCATTTT.

The chain recombines TRBV7-2 with TRBJ1-1, with a tentative D call TRBD1 (6 bases). Germline V lookup: CDR1 SGHTA, CDR2 FQGNSA. This CDR3 spans 14 amino acids. V shed 0 bases and J shed 11 bases, with 16 bases lying between them. This chain's CDR3 is CASSLASGQFDAFF. Written as DNA, the CDR3 is TGTGCCAGCAGCTTAGCATCCGGACAGTTTGACGCTTTCTTT.

CDR3 sequence: CASTRGLAARFYEQYF. The CDR3 region has the DNA TGTGCCAGCACCCGCGGCCTAGCGGCCCGATTCTACGAGCAGTACTTC. The V gene is TRBV7-8, the J gene TRBJ2-7; TRBD2 aligns across 7 bases. V lost 7 bases and J lost 3; bases outside the gene matches: 15. CDR1 SGHVS and CDR2 FQNEAQ come from the germline V gene. The CDR3 spans 16 residues.

The rearrangement links TRBV7-9 to TRBJ2-3; 8 bases fit TRBD1. Germline CDR1 SEHNR, CDR2 FQNEAQ (reference sequence). The J segment lost 2 bases and the V segment lost 5 bases, leaving 12 bases of the junction unmatched. This CDR3 spans 17 amino acids. In DNA form, the CDR3 reads TGTGCCAGCAGCCTCAAGAGAATGGACAGGGACACAGATACGCAGTATTTT. Amino acid sequence: CASSLKRMDRDTDTQYF.

This chain links TRBV21-1 with TRBJ1-2. TRBV21-1 is tagged as a pseudogene. CDR3 size: 13 residues. The CDR3 is CASRPPVTGGYTF. The CDR3 DNA follows: TGTGCCAGCAGACCCCCCGTGACGGGAGGCTACACCTTC.

The V gene is TRBV19, the J gene TRBJ2-5; the match to TRBD2 covers 9 bases. V shed 4 bases and J 2 bases; nucleotides not matched to a gene: 2. The germline gives CDR1 LNHDA, CDR2 SQIVND (reference sequence). CDR3 length: 14 amino acids. The CDR3 spells CASSNLAGQETQYF. The CDR3, as DNA: TGTGCCAGTAGTAATCTAGCGGGACAAGAGACCCAGTACTTC.

The V and J genes are TRBV10-3 and TRBJ1-6, with D maybe TRBD1 (5 bases). CDR3 size: 14 residues. From germline, CDR1 is ENHRY and CDR2 SYGVKD. V was cut by 7 bases and J by 10 bases, with 17 bases left in between. This CDR3 reads CAIKEAGRGSPLHF. The DNA of the CDR3 is TGTGCCATCAAAGAGGCAGGGAGGGGCTCACCCCTCCACTTT.

This clone has just a few counts. The V call is TRBV6-1, the J call TRBJ2-7; D gene unclear. CDR3 length: 17 residues. Germline lookup yields CDR1 MNHNS and CDR2 SASEGT. Trimming left V 0 bases short and J 2 bases short, with 17 bases between. The chain's CDR3 is CASSEAGQVLSPYEQYF. The CDR3 DNA follows: TGTGCCAGCAGTGAAGCGGGCCAGGTTCTGTCACCCTACGAGCAGTACTTC.

The rearrangement uses TRBV28 and TRBJ1-5, with D tentatively TRBD1 (5 bases). V was cut by 6 bases and J by 1 base, with 10 bases left in between. CDR1 is MDHEN, CDR2 SYDVKM, per germline. The CDR3 totals 14 residues. CDR3 in DNA: TGTGCCAGCAGGCAGGGCCTGAGCAATCAGCCCCAGCATTTT. Its protein is CASRQGLSNQPQHF.

V and J are TRBV7-8 and TRBJ1-2; D gene ambiguous. The CDR3 length is 14 residues. Germline assignment: CDR1 SGHVS and CDR2 FQNEAQ. The germline V and J ends were trimmed by 5 bases and 4 bases, with 14 bases remaining between them. The CDR3 reads CASSPDRPGYGYTF. CDR3 DNA: TGTGCCAGCAGCCCGGACCGGCCCGGCTATGGCTACACCTTC.

The chain joins TRBV18 to TRBJ2-5, with TRBD2 identical over 7 bases. TRBJ2-7 matches the DNA end more closely, so the J call is doubtful. In germline, CDR1 is KGHSH, CDR2 LQKENI. This CDR3 has 15 amino acids. This CDR3 is CASSPRVGGDYEQYF. The CDR3 bases are TGTGCCAGCTCACCACGGGTTGGGGGGGACTACGAGCAGTACTTC.

V and J are TRBV11-2 and TRBJ2-1; 7 nucleotides agree with TRBD2. Looked up from germline, CDR1 is SGHAT and CDR2 is FQNNGV. With 1 base clipped from V and 0 bases from J, the junction kept 3 bases outside the gene matches. The CDR3 runs 16 residues. CDR3 loop: CASSLGAGSSYNEQFF. CDR3 bases: TGTGCCAGCAGCTTAGGAGCGGGAAGCTCCTACAATGAGCAGTTCTTC.

This chain connects TRBV6-5 to TRBJ2-1; TRBD2 aligns across 10 bases. The V segment lost 6 bases and the J segment 6 bases; nucleotides outside the gene matches: 5. The CDR3 runs 14 residues. Germline V gene data show CDR1 as MNHEY and CDR2 as SVGAGI. The DNA of the CDR3 is TGTGCCAGCAGGCGAGCGGGGGGGGTCAATGAGCAGTTCTTC. Translated: CASRRAGGVNEQFF.

The V call is TRBV5-1, the J call TRBJ1-1; 7 bases line up with TRBD1. The J segment lost 3 bases and the V segment lost 4 bases, leaving 9 bases of the junction unmatched. The CDR3 is 15 amino acids. Germline V gene sequence: CDR1 SGHRS, CDR2 YFSETQ. The CDR3 nucleotides are TGCGCCAGCAGCCAAAGGTTCAGGGGGGACACTGAAGCTTTCTTT. Amino acid sequence: CASSQRFRGDTEAFF.

The V gene is TRBV7-9, the J gene TRBJ2-7; D gene ambiguous. The DNA matches TRBJ2-1 better at its end, which makes the J call doubtful. Germline loops: CDR1 SEHNR, CDR2 FQNEAQ (reference sequence). The length of the CDR3 is 18 residues. DNA of the CDR3: TGTGCCAGCAGCTTAGTATTGGCAGGCCGAAAAATTGACAATGAGCAGTTCTTC. It yields the protein CASSLVLAGRKIDNEQFF.

V gene TRBV5-1 combines with J gene TRBJ2-5; D may be TRBD1 (5 bases). The CDR3 spans 15 residues. Deletions cut 0 bases from V and 2 bases from J, with 11 bases between. The germline CDR1 and CDR2 sequences are SGHRS and YFSETQ. This chain's CDR3 is CASSLAQALQETQYF. The CDR3 nucleotides read TGCGCCAGCAGCTTGGCACAGGCCCTTCAAGAGACCCAGTACTTC.